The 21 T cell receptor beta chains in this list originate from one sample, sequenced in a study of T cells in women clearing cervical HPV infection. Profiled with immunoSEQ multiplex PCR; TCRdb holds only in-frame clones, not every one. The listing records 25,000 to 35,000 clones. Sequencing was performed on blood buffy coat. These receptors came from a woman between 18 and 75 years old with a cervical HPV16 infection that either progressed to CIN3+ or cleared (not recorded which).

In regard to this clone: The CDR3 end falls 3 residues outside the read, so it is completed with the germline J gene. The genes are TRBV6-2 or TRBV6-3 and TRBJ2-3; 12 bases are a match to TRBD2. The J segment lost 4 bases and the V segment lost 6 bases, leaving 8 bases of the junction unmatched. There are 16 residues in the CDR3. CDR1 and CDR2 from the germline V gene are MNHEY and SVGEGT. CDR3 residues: CASRPLAGGPADTQYF. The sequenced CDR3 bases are TGTGCCAGCAGACCTCTAGCGGGAGGGCCCGCAGATACG.

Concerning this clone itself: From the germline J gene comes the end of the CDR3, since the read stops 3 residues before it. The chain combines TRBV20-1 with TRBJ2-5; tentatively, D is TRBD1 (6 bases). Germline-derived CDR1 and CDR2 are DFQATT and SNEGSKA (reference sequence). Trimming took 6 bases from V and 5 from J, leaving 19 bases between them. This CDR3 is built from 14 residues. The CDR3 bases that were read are TGCAGTGCAAAGCCGGGACCAGGGGCTGAGACC. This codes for CSAKPGPGAET. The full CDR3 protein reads CSAKPGPGAETQYF.

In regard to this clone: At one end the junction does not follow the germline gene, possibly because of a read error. The covered CDR3 bases are TGCGCCAGCAGCCAATCCGGGACAGGAGCTTACGAG. It specifies CASSQSGTGAYE. The entire CDR3 protein reads CASSQSGTGAYEQYF. The V call is TRBV4-2, the J call TRBJ2-7, with 8 bases lining up with TRBD1. The read terminates 3 residues before the CDR3 end, so the remaining end is supplied by the germline J gene. Germline values: CDR1 LGHNA, CDR2 YNFKEQ. The CDR3 is 15 amino acids.

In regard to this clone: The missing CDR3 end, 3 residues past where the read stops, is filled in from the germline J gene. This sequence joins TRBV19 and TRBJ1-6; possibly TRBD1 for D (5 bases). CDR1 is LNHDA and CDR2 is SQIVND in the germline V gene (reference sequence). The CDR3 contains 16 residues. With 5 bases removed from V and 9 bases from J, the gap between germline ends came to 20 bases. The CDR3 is CASSSPGGGGSSPLHF. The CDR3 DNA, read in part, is TGTGCCAGTAGTTCCCCGGGTGGCGGGGGGAGTTCACCC. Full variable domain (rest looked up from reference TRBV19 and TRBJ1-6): DGGITQSPKYLFRKEGQNVTLSCEQNLNHDAMYWYRQDPGQGLRLIYYSQIVNDFQKGDIAEGYSVSREKKESFPLTVTSAQKNPTAFYLCASSSPGGGGSSPLHFGNGTRLTVT.

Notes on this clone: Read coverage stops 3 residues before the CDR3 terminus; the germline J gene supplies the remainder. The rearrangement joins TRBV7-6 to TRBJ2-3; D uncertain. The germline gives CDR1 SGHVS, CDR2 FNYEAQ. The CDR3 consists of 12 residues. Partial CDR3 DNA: TGTGCCAGCAGCCAACCGAACACAGCG. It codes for CASSQPNTA. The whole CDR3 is CASSQPNTAQYF.

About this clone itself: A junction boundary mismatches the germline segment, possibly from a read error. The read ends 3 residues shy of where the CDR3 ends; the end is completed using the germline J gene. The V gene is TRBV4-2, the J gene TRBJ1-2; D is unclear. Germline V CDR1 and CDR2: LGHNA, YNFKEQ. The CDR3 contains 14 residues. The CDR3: CASSQEGRNYGYTF. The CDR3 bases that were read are TGCGCCAGCAGCCAAGAGGGCAGGAACTATGGC.

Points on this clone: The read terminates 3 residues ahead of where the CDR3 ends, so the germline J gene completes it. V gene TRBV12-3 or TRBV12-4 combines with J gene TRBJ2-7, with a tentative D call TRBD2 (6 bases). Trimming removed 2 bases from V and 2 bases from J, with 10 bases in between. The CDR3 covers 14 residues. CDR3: CASSLQGGAYEQYF. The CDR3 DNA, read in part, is TGTGCCAGCAGTTTACAGGGAGGTGCCTACGAG.

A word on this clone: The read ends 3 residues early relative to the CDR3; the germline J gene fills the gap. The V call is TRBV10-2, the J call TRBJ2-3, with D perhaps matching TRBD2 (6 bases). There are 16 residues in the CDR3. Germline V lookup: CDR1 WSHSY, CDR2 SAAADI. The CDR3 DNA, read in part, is TGCGCCAGCACCCCTCTCCGGGACTCCGTACAAGAGACG. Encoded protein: CASTPLRDSVQET. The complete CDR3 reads CASTPLRDSVQETQYF.

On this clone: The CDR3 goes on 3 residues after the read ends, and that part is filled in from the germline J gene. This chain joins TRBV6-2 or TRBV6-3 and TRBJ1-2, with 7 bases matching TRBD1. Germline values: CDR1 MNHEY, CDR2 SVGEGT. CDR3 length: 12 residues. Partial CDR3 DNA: TGTGCCAGCACCGACAGGGCGGGCGGC. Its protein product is CASTDRAGG. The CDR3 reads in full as CASTDRAGGYTF.

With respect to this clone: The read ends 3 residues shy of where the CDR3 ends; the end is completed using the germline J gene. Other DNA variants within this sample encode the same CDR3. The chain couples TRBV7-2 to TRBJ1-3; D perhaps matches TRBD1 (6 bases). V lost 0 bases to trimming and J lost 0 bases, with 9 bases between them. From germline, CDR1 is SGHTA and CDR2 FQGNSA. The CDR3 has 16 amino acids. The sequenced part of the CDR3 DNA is TGTGCCAGCAGCTTAGCCGGCAGGGGCTCTGGAAACACC. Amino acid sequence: CASSLAGRGSGNT. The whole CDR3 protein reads CASSLAGRGSGNTIYF.

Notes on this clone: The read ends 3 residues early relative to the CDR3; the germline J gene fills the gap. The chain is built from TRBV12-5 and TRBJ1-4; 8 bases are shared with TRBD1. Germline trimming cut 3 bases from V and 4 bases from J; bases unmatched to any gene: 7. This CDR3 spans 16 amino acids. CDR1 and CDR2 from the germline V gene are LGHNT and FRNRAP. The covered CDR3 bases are TGTGCTAGTGGTTTAAGCACAGGGGGGATTAATGAAAAA. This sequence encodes CASGLSTGGINEK. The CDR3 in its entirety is CASGLSTGGINEKLFF.

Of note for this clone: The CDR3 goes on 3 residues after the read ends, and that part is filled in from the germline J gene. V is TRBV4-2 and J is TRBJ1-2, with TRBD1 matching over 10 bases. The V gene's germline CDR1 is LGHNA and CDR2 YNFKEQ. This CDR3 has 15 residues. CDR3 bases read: TGTGCCAGCAGCCCCGAGGGGACAGGGGTGTACGAG. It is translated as CASSPEGTGVYE. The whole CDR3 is CASSPEGTGVYEYTF.

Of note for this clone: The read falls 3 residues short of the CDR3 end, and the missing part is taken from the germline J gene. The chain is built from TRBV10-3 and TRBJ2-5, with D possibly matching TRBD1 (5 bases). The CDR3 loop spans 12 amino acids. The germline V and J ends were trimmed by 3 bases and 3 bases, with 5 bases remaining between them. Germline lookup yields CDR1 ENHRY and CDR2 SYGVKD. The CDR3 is CAISDREETQYF. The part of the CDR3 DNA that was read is TGTGCCATCAGTGACAGGGAAGAGACC.

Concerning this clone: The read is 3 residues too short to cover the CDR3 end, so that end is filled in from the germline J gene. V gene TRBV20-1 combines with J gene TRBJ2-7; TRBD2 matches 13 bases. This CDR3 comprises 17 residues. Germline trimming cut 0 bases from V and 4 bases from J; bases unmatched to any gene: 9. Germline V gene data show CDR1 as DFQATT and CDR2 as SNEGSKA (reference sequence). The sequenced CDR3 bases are TGCAGTGCTAGAGATGAGACTAGCGGGGGGCGTTCGTACGAG. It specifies CSARDETSGGRSYE. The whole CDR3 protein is CSARDETSGGRSYEQYF.

The CDR3 loop reads CASSVDRQETQYF. The CDR3 DNA, read in part, is TGTGCCAGCAGCGTTGACAGGCAAGAGACC. The genes are TRBV7-8 and TRBJ2-5, with D tentatively TRBD1 (6 bases). The read terminates 3 residues before the CDR3 end, so the remaining end is supplied by the germline J gene. V was shortened by 5 bases and J by 2 bases, with 9 bases between the two germline ends. Germline assignment: CDR1 SGHVS and CDR2 FQNEAQ. The CDR3 contains 13 residues.

The sequenced part of the CDR3 DNA is TGTGCCAGTAGTCCGGAGGGGTATCAGCCC. It encodes CASSPEGYQP. The whole CDR3 protein is CASSPEGYQPQHF. The V call is TRBV19, the J call TRBJ1-5; maybe TRBD1 (5 bases). The read finishes 3 residues shy of the CDR3 end, and the germline J gene is used to complete it. The germline V gene has CDR1 LNHDA and CDR2 SQIVND (reference sequence). The CDR3 covers 13 residues. Deletions cut 5 bases from V and 5 bases from J, with 10 bases between.

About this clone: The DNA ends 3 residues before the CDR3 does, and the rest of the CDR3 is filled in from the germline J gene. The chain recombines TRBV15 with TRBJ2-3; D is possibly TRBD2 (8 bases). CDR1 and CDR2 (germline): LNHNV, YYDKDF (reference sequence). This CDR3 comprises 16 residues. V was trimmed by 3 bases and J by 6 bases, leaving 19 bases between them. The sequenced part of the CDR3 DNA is TGTGCCACCAGCAGCCTAGGGGGCGGGAGGACCGATACG. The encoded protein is CATSSLGGGRTDT. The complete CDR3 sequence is CATSSLGGGRTDTQYF.

The CDR3 spells CSAGVMGSPLFF. The sequenced part of the CDR3 DNA is TGCAGTGCCGGGGTCATGGGGTCACCA. The V call is TRBV20-1, the J call TRBJ1-4; D not certain. The read gets to within 3 residues of the CDR3 end, and the germline J gene fills in the rest. Germline V gene lookup returns CDR1 DFQATT and CDR2 SNEGSKA (reference sequence). The CDR3 has 12 amino acids.

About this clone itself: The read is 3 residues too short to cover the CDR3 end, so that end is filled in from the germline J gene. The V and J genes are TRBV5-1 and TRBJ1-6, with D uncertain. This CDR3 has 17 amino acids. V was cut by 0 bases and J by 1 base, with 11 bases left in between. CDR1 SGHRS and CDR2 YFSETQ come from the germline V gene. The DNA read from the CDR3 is TGCGCCAGCAGCTTGGAAATCCGCGGTTCCTATAATTCACCC. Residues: CASSLEIRGSYNSP. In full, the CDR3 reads CASSLEIRGSYNSPLHF.

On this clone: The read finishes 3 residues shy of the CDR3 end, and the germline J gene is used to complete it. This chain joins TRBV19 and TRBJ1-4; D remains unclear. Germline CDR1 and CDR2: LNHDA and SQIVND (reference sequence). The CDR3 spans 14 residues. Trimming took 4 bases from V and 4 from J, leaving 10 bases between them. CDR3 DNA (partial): TGTGCCAGTAGTAGTCGCAGGAGTAATGAAAAA. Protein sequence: CASSSRRSNEK. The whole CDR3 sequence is CASSSRRSNEKLFF.

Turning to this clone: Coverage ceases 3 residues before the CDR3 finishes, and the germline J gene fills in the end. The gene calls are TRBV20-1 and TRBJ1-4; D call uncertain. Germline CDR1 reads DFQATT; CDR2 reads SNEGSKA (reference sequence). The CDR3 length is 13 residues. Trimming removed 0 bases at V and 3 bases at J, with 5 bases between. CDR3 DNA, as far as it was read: TGCAGTGCTAGAGAACAGCCTAATGAAAAA. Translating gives CSAREQPNEK. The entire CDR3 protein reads CSAREQPNEKLFF.